This entry is about one TCR beta chain. These data are taken from a study of blood T cell repertoires in COVID-19. About the study: The United States, Italy and Spain were the sources of the acute and convalescent COVID-19 samples.

Study processing details: Amplification with reference gene primers provided the estimates of nucleated cell counts. Here immunoSEQ multiplex PCR was the method, and the copy in TCRdb shows in-frame clones only, minus some. The V and J calls and the clone size are those of that table, but D and trimming were determined from the DNA. The data show a few hundred thousand clones, 85% to 90% seen once. The CDR3 is 12 amino acids. Trimming removed 6 bases from V and 4 bases from J, with 9 bases in between. The germline V gene has CDR1 MDHEN and CDR2 SYDVKM. The chain couples TRBV28 to TRBJ1-2, with a tentative D call TRBD1 (5 bases). The sequenced material came from peripheral blood. The receptor's source is a woman aged 40 to 50 who had recovered from COVID-19. The CDR3 nucleotides are TGTGCCAGCAGCAAGGACATCTATGGCTACACCTTC. It is translated as CASSKDIYGYTF.